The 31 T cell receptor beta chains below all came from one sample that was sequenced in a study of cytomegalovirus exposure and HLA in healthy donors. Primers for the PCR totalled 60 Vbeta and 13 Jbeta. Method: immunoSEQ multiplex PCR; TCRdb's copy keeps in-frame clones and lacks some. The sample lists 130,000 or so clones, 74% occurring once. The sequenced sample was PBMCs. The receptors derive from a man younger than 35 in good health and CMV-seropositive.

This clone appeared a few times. CDR3 sequence reads: CASSIGRGSYNEQFF. The CDR3 coding sequence is TGTGCCAGTAGTATCGGTCGGGGATCTTACAATGAGCAGTTCTTC. The chain couples TRBV19 to TRBJ2-1, with a possible D match to TRBD2 (5 bases). This CDR3 is 15 amino acids long. Trimming removed 3 bases at V and 4 bases at J, with 13 bases between. Germline-derived CDR1 and CDR2 are LNHDA and SQIVND (reference sequence). The full variable domain, its missing parts supplied by reference TRBV19 and TRBJ2-1, is DGGITQSPKYLFRKEGQNVTLSCEQNLNHDAMYWYRQDPGQGLRLIYYSQIVNDFQKGDIAEGYSVSREKKESFPLTVTSAQKNPTAFYLCASSIGRGSYNEQFFGPGTRLTVL.

CDR3 protein: CASSAGISYEQYF. The DNA for the CDR3 is TGTGCCAGCAGTGCGGGGATCTCCTACGAGCAGTACTTC. The chain recombines TRBV2 with TRBJ2-7; D may be TRBD2 (5 bases). Germline lookup yields CDR1 SNHLY and CDR2 FYNNEI. This CDR3 contains 13 residues. V lost 4 bases to trimming and J lost 0 bases, with 7 bases between them.

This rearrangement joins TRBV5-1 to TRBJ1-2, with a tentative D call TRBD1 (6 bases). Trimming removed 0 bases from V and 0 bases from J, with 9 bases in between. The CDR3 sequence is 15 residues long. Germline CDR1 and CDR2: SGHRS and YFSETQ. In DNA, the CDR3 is TGCGCCAGCAGCTTGGGGGGGCCCTCTAACTATGGCTACACCTTC. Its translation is CASSLGGPSNYGYTF.

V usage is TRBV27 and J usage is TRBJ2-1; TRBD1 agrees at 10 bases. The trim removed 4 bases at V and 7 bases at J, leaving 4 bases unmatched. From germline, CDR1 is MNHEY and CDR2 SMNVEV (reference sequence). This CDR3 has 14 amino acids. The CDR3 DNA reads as TGTGCCAGCAGTTGGGGACAGGGGATTAATGAGCAGTTCTTC. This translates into CASSWGQGINEQFF.

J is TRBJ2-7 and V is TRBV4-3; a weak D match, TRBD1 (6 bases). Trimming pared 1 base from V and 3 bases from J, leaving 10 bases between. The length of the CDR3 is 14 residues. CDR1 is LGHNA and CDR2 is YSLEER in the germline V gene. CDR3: CASSQVPQGYEQYF. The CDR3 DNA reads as TGCGCCAGCAGCCAAGTGCCACAGGGCTACGAGCAGTACTTC.

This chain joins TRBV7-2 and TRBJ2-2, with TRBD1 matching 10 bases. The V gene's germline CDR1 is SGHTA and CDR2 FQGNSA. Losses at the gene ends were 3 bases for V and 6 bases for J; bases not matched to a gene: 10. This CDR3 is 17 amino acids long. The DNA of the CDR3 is TGTGCCAGCAGCTTGCGACAGGGGGCAAGGATCTCCGGGGAGCTGTTTTTT. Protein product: CASSLRQGARISGELFF.

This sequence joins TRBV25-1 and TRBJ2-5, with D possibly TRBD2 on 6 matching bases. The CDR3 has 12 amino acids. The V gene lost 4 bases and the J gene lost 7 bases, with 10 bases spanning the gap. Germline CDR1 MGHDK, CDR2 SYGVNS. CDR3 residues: CASSALEGTQYF. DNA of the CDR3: TGTGCCAGCAGTGCTCTGGAGGGGACCCAGTACTTC.

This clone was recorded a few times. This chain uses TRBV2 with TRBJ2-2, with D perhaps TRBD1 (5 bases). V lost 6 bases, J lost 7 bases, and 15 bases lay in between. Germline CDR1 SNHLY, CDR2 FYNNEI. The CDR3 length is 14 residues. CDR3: CASRIRQQGGELFF. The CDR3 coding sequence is TGTGCCAGCAGAATACGGCAGCAGGGCGGGGAGCTGTTTTTT.

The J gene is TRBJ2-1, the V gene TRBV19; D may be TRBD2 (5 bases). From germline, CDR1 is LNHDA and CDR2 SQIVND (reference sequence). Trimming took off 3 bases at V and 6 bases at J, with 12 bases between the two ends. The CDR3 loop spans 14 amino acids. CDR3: CASSIQDFTNEQFF. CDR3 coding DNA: TGTGCCAGTAGTATCCAGGACTTCACCAATGAGCAGTTCTTC.

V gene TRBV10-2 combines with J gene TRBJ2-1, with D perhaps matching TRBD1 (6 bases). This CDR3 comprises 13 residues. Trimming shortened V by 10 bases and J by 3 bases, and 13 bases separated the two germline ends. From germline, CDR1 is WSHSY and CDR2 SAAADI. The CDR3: CATAGAGYNEQFF. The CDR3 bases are TGCGCCACCGCAGGGGCGGGCTACAATGAGCAGTTCTTC.

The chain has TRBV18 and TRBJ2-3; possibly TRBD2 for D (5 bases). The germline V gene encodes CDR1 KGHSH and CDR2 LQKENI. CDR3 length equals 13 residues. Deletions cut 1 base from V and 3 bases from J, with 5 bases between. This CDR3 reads CASSPLATDTQYF. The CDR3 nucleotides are TGTGCCAGCTCACCACTAGCGACAGATACGCAGTATTTT.

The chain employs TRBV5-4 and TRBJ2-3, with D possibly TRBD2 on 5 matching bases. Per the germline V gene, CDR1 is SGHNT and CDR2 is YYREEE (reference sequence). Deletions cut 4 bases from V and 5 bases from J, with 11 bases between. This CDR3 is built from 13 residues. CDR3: CASSTRGEDTQYF. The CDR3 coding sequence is TGTGCCAGCAGCACCCGGGGAGAAGATACGCAGTATTTT.

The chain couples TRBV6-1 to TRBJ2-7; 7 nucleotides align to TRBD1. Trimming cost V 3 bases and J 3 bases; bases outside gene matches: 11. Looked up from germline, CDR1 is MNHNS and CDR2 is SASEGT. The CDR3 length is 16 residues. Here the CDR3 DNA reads TGTGCCAGCAGTGATTACATGACAGGGTCGGGCTACGAGCAGTACTTC. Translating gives CASSDYMTGSGYEQYF.

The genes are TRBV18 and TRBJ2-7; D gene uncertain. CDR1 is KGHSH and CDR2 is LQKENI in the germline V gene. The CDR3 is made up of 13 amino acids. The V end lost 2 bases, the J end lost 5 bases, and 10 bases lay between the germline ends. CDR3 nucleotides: TGTGCCAGCTCACCAATTCCAATCCACGAGCAGTACTTC. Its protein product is CASSPIPIHEQYF.

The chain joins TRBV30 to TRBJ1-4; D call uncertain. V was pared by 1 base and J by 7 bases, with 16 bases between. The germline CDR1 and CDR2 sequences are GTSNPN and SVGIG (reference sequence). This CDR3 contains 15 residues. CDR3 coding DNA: TGTGCCTGGAGTGGGTCTTGGGGAGGTGGTGAAAAACTGTTTTTT. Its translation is CAWSGSWGGGEKLFF. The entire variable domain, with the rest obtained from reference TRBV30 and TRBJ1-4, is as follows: SQTIHQWPATLVQPVGSPLSLECTVEGTSNPNLYWYRQAAGRGLQLLFYSVGIGQISSEVPQNLSASRPQDRQFILSSKKLLLSDSGFYLCAWSGSWGGGEKLFFGSGTQLSVL.

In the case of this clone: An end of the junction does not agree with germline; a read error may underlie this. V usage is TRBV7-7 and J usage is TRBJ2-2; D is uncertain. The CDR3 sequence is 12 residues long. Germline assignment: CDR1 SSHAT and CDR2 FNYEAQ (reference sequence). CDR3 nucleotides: TGTGCTAGCAGCTTAGCTCCTGGGGAGCTGTTTTTT. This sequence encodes CASSLAPGELFF.

CDR3 protein: CASSPGTRTYEQYF. The DNA for the CDR3 is TGCGCCAGCAGCCCCGGGACTAGAACCTACGAGCAGTACTTC. V usage is TRBV4-3 and J usage is TRBJ2-7, with 8 bases matching TRBD2. The CDR3 spans 14 residues. Germline CDR1 LGHNA, CDR2 YSLEER. V lost 4 bases to trimming and J lost 2 bases; unmatched junction nucleotides: 4.

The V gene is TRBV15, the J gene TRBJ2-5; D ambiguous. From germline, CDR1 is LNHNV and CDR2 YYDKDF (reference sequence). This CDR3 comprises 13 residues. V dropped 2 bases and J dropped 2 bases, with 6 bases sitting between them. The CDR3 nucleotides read TGTGCCACCAGCAGAACTCAACAAGAGACCCAGTACTTC. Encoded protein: CATSRTQQETQYF. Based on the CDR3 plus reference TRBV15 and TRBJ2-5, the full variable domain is DAMVIQNPRYQVTQFGKPVTLSCSQTLNHNVMYWYQQKSSQAPKLLFHYYDKDFNNEADTPDNFQSRRPNTSFCFLDIRSPGLGDTAMYLCATSRTQQETQYFGPGTRLLVL.

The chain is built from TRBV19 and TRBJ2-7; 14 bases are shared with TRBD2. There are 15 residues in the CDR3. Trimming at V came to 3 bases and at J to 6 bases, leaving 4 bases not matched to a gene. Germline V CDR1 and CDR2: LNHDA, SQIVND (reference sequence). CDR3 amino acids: CASSMPGLAGVEQYF. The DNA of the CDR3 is TGTGCCAGTAGTATGCCGGGACTAGCGGGAGTCGAGCAGTACTTC.

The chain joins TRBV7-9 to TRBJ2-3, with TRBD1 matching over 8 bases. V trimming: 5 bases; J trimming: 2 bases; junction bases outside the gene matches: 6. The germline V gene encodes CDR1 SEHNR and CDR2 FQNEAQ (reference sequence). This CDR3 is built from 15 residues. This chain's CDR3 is CASSRGQGTTDTQYF. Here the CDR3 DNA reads TGTGCCAGCAGCCGCGGACAGGGAACCACAGATACGCAGTATTTT.

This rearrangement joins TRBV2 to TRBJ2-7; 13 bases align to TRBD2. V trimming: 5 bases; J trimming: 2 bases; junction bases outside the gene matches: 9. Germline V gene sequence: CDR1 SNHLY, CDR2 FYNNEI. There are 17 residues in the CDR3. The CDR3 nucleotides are TGTGCCAGCAGTCCTAACCTACTAGCGGGAGGGGCCTACGAGCAGTACTTC. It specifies CASSPNLLAGGAYEQYF.

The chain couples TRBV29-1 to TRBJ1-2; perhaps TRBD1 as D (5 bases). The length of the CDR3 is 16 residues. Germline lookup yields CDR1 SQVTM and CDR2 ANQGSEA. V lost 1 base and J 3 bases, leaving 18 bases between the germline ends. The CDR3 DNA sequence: TGCAGCGTTGAAGGGGGCCCCGGAAGGGTGCACTATGGCTACACCTTC. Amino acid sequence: CSVEGGPGRVHYGYTF.

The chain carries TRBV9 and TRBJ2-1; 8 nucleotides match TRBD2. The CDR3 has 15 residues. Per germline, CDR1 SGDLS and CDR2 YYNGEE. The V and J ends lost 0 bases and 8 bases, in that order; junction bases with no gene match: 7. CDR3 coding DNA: TGTGCCAGCAGCGTAGCCGGGGGGGGCTTGTATGAGCAGTTCTTC. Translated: CASSVAGGGLYEQFF.

The CDR3 region has the DNA TGTGCCAGCAGTTACGCCGAGAAAGAGACCCAGTACTTC. It is translated as CASSYAEKETQYF. The chain uses TRBV6-6 and TRBJ2-5; D unresolved. This CDR3 has 13 residues. V dropped 2 bases and J dropped 3 bases, with 7 bases sitting between them. The germline CDR1 and CDR2 sequences are MNHNY and SVGAGI (reference sequence).

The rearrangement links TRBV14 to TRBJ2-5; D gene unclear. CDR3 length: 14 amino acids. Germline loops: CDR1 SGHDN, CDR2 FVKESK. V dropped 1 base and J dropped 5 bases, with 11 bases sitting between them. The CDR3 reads CASSQAAGRETQYF. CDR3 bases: TGTGCCAGCAGCCAAGCCGCAGGCCGGGAGACCCAGTACTTC. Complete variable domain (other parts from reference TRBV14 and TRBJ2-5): EAGVTQFPSHSVIEKGQTVTLRCDPISGHDNLYWYRRVMGKEIKFLLHFVKESKQDESGMPNNRFLAERTGGTYSTLKVQPAELEDSGVYFCASSQAAGRETQYFGPGTRLLVL.

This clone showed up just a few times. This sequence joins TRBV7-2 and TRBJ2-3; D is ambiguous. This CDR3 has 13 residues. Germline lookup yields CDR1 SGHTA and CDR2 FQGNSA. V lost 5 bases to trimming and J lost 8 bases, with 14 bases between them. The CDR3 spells CASSVDLSGTQYF. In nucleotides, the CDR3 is TGTGCCAGCAGCGTTGACCTCTCGGGTACGCAGTATTTT.

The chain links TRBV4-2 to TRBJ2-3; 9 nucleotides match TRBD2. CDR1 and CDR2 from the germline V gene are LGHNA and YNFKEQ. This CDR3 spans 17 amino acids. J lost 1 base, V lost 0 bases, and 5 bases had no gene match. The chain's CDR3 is CASSQDQLAGGTDTQYF. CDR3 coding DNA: TGTGCCAGCAGCCAAGACCAACTAGCGGGCGGCACAGATACGCAGTATTTT.

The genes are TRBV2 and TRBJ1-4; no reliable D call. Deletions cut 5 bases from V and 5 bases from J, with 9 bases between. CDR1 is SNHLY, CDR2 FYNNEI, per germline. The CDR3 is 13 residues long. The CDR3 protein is CASSREENEKLFF. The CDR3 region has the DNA TGTGCCAGCAGTCGGGAGGAAAATGAAAAACTGTTTTTT.

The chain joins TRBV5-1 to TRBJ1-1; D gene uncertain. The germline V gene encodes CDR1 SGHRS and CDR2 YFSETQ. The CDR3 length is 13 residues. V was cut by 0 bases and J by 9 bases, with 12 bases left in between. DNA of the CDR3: TGCGCCAGCAGCTTGGCGACGGGAAGTAAAGCTTTCTTT. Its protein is CASSLATGSKAFF.

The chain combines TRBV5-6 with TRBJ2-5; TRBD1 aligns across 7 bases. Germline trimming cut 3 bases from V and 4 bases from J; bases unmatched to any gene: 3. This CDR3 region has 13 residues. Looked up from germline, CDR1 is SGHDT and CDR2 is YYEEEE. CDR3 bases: TGTGCCAGCAGCTGGACAGGTCGAGAGACCCAGTACTTC. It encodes CASSWTGRETQYF.

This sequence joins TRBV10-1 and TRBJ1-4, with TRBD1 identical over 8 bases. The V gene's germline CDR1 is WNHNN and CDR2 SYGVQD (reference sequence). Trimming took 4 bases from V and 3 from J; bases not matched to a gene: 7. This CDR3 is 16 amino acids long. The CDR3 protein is CASSGDPGQANEKLFF. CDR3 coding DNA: TGCGCCAGCAGTGGGGACCCGGGACAGGCTAATGAAAAACTGTTTTTT.